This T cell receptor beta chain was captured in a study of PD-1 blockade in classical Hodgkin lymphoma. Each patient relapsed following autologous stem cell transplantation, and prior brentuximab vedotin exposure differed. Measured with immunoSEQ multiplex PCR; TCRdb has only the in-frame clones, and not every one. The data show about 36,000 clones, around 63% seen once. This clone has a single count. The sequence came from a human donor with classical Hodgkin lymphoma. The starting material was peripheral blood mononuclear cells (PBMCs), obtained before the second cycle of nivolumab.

The CDR3 sequence: CASYTLFPAYYNEQFF. As DNA, the CDR3 is TGTGCCAGCTACACCCTCTTCCCAGCTTATTACAATGAGCAGTTCTTC. The chain couples TRBV19 to TRBJ2-1; D not certain. Per germline, CDR1 LNHDA and CDR2 SQIVND (reference sequence). V gave up 9 bases and J gave up 4 bases, with 22 bases separating them. The CDR3 runs 16 residues.